The clone carrying this T cell receptor beta chain appeared a single time. This specimen comes from a study of blood T cell repertoires in COVID-19. Study-wide background: Both acute and convalescent COVID-19 samples were obtained from the United States, Italy and Spain. From T cells, B-cell-depleted T cells, or PBMCs came the material, which was cDNA or gDNA.

Trimming left V 0 bases short and J 7 bases short, with 18 bases between. Germline V CDR1 and CDR2: SGHTA, FQGTGA. The CDR3 totals 16 residues. Original handling: Researchers report that nucleated cell counts were estimated from reference gene primer amplification. Produced via immunoSEQ multiplex PCR; TCRdb's table is partial and in-frame only. For V, J and clone size, that table is used; D and trimming come from the DNA. The repertoire includes roughly 120,000 clones, around 82% of them detected once, and 15% to 20% sits in the top ten. The sample consisted of peripheral blood. This TCR was sampled from a woman in her sixties with acute or convalescent COVID-19. This chain joins TRBV7-3 and TRBJ1-1; D perhaps matches TRBD1 (6 bases). CDR3 region: CASSLTISSGTREAFF. The CDR3 DNA reads TGTGCCAGCAGCTTAACGATTAGTTCCGGGACACGTGAAGCTTTCTTT.